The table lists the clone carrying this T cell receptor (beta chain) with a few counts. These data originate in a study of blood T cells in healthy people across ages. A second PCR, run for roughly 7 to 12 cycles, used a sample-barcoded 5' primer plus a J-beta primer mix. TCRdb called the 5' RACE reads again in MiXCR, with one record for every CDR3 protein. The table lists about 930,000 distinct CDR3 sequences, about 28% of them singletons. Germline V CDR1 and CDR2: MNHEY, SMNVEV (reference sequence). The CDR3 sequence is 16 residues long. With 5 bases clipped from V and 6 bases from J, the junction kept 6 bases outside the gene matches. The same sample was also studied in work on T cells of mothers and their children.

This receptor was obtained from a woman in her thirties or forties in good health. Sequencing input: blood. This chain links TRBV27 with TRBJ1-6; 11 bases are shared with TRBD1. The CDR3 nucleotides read TGTGCCAGCAGTGGACAGGGGGCGCACGGTAATTCACCCCTCCACTTT. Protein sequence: CASSGQGAHGNSPLHF.